This T cell receptor beta chain was recovered during a study of shared clonotypes between healthy human individuals. Sequencing of unsorted PBMC DNA was carried out using ten immunoSEQ deep assay plates. Original methodology: ImmunoSEQ gave junction-only sequences without quality scores, so filtering differed. Sequencing was performed with immunoSEQ multiplex PCR; in TCRdb, only in-frame clones are kept and a portion is missing. Clonal size and the V and J genes are those of that table, whereas D and trimming came from the DNA. The table has 400,000 to 500,000 clones, 76% seen once. A note on this clone: Its target is not known.

About 90 million PBMCs per unsorted sample were used for genomic DNA. CDR1 and CDR2 from the germline V gene are LGHNA and YSLEER. Trimming left V 0 bases short and J 0 bases short, with 9 bases between. The CDR3 is made up of 15 amino acids. Whole-study findings and limits: The expectation was that sequencing depth would affect clonotype sharing among donors.

The chain has TRBV4-3 and TRBJ2-7; D is unresolved. The specimen sequenced was PBMCs. This TCR was sampled from a middle-aged woman in good health. Some clones in this sample may be carry-over from other donors' samples. This CDR3 reads CASSQDSIGSYEQYF. DNA of the CDR3: TGCGCCAGCAGCCAAGACAGCATAGGCTCCTACGAGCAGTACTTC.